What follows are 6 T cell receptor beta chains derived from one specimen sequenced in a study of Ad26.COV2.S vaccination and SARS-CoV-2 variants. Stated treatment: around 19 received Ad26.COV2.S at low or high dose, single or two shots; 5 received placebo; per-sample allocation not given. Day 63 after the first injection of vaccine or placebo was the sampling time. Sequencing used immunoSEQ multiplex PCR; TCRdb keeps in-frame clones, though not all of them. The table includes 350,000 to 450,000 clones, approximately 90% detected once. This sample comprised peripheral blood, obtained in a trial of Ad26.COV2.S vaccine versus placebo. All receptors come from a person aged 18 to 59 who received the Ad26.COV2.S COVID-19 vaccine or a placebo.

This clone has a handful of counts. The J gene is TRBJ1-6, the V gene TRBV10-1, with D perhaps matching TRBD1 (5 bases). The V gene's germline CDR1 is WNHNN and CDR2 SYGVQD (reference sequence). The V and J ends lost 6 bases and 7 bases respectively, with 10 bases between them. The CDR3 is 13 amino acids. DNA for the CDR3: TGCGCCAGCAGCGGGACGGGAAATTCACCCCTCCACTTT. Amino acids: CASSGTGNSPLHF.

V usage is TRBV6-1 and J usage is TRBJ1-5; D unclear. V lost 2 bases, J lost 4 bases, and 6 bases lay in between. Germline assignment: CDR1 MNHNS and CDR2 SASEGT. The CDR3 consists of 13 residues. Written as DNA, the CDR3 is TGTGCCAGCAGTGAAACGGCGAATCAGCCCCAGCATTTT. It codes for CASSETANQPQHF.

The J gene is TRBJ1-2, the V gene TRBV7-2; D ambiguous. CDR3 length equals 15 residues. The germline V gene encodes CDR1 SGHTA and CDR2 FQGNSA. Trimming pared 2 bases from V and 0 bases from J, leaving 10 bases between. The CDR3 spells CASSLYGKANYGYTF. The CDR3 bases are TGTGCCAGCAGCTTATACGGAAAAGCTAACTATGGCTACACCTTC.

The CDR3 nucleotides read TGTGCCAGCAGTTTATTGACCGGGACAGGGGGCGGGGGCTACACCTTC. It encodes CASSLLTGTGGGGYTF. V usage is TRBV28 and J usage is TRBJ1-2; 12 bases fit TRBD1. The V segment lost 1 base and the J segment 8 bases; nucleotides outside the gene matches: 8. The CDR3 is made up of 16 amino acids. Germline CDR1 is MDHEN and CDR2 is SYDVKM.

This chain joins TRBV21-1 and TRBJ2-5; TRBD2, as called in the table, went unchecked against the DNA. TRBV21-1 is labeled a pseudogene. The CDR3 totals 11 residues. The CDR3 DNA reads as TGTGCCAGCAGCAAAGTCGTAGAGGAGTACTTC. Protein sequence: CASSKVVEEYF.

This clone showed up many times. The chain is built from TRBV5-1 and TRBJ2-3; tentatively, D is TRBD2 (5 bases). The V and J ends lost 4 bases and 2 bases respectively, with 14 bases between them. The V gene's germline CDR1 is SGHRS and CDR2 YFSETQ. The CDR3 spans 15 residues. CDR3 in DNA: TGCGCCAGCAGCCCCCGGACTCGCGACACAGATACGCAGTATTTT. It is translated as CASSPRTRDTDTQYF.